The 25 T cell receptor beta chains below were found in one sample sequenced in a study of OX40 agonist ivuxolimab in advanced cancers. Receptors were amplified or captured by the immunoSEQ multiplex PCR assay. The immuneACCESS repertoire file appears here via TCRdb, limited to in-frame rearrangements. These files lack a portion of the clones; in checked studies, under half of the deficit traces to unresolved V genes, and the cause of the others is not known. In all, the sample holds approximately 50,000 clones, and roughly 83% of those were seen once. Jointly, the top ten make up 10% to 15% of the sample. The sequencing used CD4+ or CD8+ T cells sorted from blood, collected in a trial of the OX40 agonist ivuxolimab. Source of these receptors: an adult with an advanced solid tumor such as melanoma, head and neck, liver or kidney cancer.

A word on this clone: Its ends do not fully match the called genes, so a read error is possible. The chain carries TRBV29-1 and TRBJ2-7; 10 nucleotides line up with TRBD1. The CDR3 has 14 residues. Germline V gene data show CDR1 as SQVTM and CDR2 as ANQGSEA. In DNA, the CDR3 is TGCAGCGTGGAAGTCCGGGACAGGGGCTACGAGCAGTACTTC. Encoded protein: CSVEVRDRGYEQYF.

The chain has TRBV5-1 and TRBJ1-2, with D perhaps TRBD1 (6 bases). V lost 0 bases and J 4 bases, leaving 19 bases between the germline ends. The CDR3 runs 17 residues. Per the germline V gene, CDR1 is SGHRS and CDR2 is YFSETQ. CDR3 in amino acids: CASSLGSSGRQVYGYTF. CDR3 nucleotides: TGCGCCAGCAGCTTGGGGTCCAGCGGGCGACAGGTCTATGGCTACACCTTC. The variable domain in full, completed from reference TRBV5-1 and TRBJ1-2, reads KAGVTQTPRYLIKTRGQQVTLSCSPISGHRSVSWYQQTPGQGLQFLFEYFSETQRNKGNFPGRFSGRQFSNSRSEMNVSTLELGDSALYLCASSLGSSGRQVYGYTFGSGTRLTVV.

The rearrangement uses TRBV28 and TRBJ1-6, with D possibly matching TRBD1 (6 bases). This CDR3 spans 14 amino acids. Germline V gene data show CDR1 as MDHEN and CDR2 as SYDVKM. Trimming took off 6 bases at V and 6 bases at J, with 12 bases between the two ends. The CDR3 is CASRGTNLNSPLHF. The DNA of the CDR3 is TGTGCCAGCAGGGGGACAAACCTTAATTCACCCCTCCACTTT.

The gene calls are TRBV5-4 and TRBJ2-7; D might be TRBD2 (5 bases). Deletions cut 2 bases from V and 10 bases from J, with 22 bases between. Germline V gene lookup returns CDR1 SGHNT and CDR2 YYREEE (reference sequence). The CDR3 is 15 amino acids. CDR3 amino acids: CASSFGVTTEGRQYF. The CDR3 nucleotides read TGTGCCAGCAGCTTCGGAGTGACGACCGAGGGCCGTCAGTACTTC.

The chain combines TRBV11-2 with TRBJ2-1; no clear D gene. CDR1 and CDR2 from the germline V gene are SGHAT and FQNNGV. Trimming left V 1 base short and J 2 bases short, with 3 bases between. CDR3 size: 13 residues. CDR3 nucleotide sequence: TGTGCCAGCAGCTTAGGGCCCTACAATGAGCAGTTCTTC. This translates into CASSLGPYNEQFF.

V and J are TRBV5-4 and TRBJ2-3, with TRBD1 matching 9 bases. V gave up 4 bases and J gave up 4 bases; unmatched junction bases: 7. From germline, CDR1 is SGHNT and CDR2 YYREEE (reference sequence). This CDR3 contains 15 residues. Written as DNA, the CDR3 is TGTGCCAGCAGCACCGGGACAGGGAGGGCAGATACGCAGTATTTT. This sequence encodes CASSTGTGRADTQYF.

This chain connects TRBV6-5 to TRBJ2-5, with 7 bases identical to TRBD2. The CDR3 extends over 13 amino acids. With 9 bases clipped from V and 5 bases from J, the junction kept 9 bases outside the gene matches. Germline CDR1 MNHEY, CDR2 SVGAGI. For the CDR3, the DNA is TGTGCCAGTGCGCGGGGGAAGGGTGAGACCCAGTACTTC. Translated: CASARGKGETQYF.

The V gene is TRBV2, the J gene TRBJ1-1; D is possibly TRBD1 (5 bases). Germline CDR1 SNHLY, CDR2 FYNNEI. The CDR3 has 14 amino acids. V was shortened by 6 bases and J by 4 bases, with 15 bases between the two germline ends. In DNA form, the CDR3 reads TGTGCCAGCAGGGGACTCCTCCGAACCACTGAAGCTTTCTTT. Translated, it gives CASRGLLRTTEAFF. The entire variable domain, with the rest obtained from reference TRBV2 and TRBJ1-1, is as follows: EPEVTQTPSHQVTQMGQEVILRCVPISNHLYFYWYRQILGQKVEFLVSFYNNEISEKSEIFDDQFSVERPDGSNFTLKIRSTKLEDSAMYFCASRGLLRTTEAFFGQGTRLTVV.

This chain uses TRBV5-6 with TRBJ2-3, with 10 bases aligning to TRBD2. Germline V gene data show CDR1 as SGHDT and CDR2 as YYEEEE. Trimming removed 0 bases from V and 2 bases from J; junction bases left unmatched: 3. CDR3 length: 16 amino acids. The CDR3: CASSLGTSGPTDTQYF. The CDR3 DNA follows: TGTGCCAGCAGCTTGGGGACTAGCGGACCCACAGATACGCAGTATTTT.

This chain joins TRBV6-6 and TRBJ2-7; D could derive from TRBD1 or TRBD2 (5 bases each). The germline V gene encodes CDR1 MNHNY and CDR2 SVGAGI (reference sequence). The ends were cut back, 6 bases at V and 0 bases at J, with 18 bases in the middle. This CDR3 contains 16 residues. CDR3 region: CASSPFEGKSSYEQYF. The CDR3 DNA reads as TGTGCCAGCAGCCCCTTTGAGGGGAAAAGCTCCTACGAGCAGTACTTC.

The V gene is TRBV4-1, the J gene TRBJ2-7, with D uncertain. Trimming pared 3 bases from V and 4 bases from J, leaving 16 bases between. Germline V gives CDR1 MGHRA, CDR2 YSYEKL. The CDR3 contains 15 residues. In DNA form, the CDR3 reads TGCGCCAGCAGCCAGTCAAACTATTTTTCGTACGAGCAGTACTTC. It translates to CASSQSNYFSYEQYF.

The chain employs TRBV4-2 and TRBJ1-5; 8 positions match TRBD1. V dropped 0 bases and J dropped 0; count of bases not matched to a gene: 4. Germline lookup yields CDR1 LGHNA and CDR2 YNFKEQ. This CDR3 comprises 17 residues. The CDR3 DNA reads TGTGCCAGCAGCCAAGATCTGACAGGGGATAGCAATCAGCCCCAGCATTTT. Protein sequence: CASSQDLTGDSNQPQHF.

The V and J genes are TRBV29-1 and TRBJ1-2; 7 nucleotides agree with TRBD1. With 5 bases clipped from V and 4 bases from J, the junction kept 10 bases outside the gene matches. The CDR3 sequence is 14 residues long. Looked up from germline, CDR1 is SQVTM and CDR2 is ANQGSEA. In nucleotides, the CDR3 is TGCAGCGTTCCCTCCTCAGGGGGTACCTATGGCTACACCTTC. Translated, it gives CSVPSSGGTYGYTF.

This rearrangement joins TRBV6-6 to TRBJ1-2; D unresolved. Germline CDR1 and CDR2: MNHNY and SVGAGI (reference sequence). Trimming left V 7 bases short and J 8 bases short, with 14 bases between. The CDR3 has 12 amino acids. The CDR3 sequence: CASTPGRVGYTF. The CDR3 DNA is TGTGCCAGCACTCCAGGTCGGGTGGGCTACACCTTC.

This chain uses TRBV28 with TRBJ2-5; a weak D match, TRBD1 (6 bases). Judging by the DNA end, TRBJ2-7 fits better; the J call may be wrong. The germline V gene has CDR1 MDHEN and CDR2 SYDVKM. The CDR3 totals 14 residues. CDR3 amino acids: CASSSWTVYSEQYF. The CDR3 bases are TGTGCCAGCAGTTCCTGGACAGTATACTCCGAGCAGTACTTC.

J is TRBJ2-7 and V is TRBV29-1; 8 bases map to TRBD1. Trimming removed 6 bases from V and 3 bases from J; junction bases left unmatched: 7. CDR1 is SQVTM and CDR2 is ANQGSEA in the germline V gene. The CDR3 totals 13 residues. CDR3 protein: CSVRQGRNYEQYF. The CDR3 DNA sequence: TGCAGCGTGAGACAGGGGAGGAACTACGAGCAGTACTTC.

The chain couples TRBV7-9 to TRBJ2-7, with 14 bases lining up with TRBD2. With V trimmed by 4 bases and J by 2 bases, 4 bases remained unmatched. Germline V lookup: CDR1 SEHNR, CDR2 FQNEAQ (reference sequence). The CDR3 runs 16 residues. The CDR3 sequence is CASSSGLAGATYEQYF. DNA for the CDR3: TGTGCCAGCAGCTCGGGACTAGCGGGAGCCACCTACGAGCAGTACTTC.

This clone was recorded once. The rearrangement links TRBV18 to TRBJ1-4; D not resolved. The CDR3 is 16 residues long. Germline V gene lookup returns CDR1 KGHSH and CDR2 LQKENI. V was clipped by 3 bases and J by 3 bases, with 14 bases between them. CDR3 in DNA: TGTGCCAGCTCACCCGCTCCCGGGTTGGCTAATGAAAAACTGTTTTTT. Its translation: CASSPAPGLANEKLFF.

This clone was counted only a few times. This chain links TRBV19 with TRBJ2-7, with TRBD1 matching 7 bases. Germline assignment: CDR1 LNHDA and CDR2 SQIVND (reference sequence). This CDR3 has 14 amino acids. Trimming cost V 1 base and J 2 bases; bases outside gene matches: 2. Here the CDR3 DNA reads TGTGCCAGTAGTATAGGGGACAGCGCCTACGAGCAGTACTTC. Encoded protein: CASSIGDSAYEQYF.

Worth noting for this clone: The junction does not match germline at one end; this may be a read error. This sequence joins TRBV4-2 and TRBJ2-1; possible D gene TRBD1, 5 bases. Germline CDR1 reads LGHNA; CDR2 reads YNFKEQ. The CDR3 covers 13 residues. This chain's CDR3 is CASSQDVGALWVF. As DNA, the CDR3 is TGTGCCAGCAGCCAAGACGTAGGGGCCCTTTGGGTCTTC.

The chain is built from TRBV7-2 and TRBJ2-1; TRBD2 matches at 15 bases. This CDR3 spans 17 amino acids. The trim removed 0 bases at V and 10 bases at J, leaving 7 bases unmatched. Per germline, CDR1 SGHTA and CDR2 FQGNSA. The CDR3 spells CASSLAGLAGGSGEQFF. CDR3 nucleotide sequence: TGTGCCAGCAGCTTAGCCGGACTAGCGGGAGGGTCCGGGGAGCAGTTCTTC.

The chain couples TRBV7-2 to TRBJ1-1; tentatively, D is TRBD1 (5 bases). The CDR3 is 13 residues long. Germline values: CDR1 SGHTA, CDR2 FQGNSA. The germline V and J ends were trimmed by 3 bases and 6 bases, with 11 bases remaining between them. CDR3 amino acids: CASSFAWGAEAFF. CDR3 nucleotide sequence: TGTGCCAGCAGCTTCGCATGGGGGGCTGAAGCTTTCTTT.

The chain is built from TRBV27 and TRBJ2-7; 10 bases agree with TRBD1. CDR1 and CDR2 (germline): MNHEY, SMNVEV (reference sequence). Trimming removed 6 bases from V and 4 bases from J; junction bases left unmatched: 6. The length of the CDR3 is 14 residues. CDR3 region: CASSRTGGGYEQYF. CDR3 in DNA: TGTGCCAGCAGCCGGACAGGGGGGGGTTACGAGCAGTACTTC.

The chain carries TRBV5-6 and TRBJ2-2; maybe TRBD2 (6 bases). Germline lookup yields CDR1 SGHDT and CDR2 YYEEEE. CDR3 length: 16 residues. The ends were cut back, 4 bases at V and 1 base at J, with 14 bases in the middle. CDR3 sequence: CASSPYGGMNTGELFF. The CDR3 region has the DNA TGTGCCAGCAGCCCGTACGGCGGGATGAACACCGGGGAGCTGTTTTTT.

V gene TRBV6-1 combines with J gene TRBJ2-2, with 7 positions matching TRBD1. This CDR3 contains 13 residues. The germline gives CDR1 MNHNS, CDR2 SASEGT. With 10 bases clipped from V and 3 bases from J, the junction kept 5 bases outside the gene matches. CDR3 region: CATGTDYTGELFF. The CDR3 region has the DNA TGTGCCACCGGGACAGACTACACCGGGGAGCTGTTTTTT.